A selection of T cell receptor beta chains follows, all from one sample in a study of response to subunit inactivated influenza vaccine. Via MiXCR, TCRdb re-called the RT-PCR reads, giving one row per CDR3 protein. The sample consists of hundreds of thousands of distinct CDR3 sequences, roughly 12% of them appearing once. The same sample was also used in a study of T cells expressing NK-cell markers.

Sequences were derived from PBMCs from blood, sampled on the day of vaccination. These receptors were collected from a man aged 50 to 59 who received an inactivated influenza vaccine. CDR3s include the opening cysteine and the closing phenylalanine or tryptophan. Fields, in order: V gene, D gene, clone size, J gene, CDR3 DNA, CDR3 protein. The D gene is left open where the match is weak. A clone size is listed for some rows: how often the clone was seen (once, few, many), or a class if it is expanded.

TRBV15	.	many	TRBJ2-7	TGTGCCACCAGCAGAGATCCCGGACCCTACGAGCAGTACTTC	CATSRDPGPYEQYF
TRBV5-1	.	few	TRBJ2-5	TGCGCCAGCAGCCAGGGGACCGTACAAGAGACCCAGTACTTC	CASSQGTVQETQYF
TRBV20-1	.	many	TRBJ1-2	TGCAGTGCTAGAGTACGGCAGGCGGGCTATGGCTACACCTTC	CSARVRQAGYGYTF
TRBV2	.	many	TRBJ2-3	TGTGCCAGCAGTGGAGAAGGCCTCAGCACAGATACGCAGTATTTT	CASSGEGLSTDTQYF
TRBV5-1	.	.	TRBJ1-3	TGCGCCAGCAGCTTGGAGAAGCCAGGTGCTGGAAACACCATATATTTT	CASSLEKPGAGNTIYF
TRBV7-2	.	few	TRBJ1-3	TGTGCCAGCAGCTTAGCGGCGGGGGGAGGAAGAAACACCATATATTTT	CASSLAAGGGRNTIYF
TRBV7-2	TRBD2	few	TRBJ2-3	TGTGCCAGCAGCTTACGCGGGAGTGTCACAGATACGCAGTATTTT	CASSLRGSVTDTQYF
TRBV11-2	.	.	TRBJ2-2	TGTGCCAGCAGCCCACAGTACACCGGGGAGCTGTTTTTT	CASSPQYTGELFF
TRBV7-9	.	.	TRBJ2-1	TGTGCCAGCAGTAAACTAGCTGAAAATGAGCAGTTCTTC	CASSKLAENEQFF
TRBV12-3/TRBV12-4	.	once	TRBJ1-5	TGTGCCAGCGGATTAGTAAAGAATCAGCCCCAGCATTTT	CASGLVKNQPQHF
TRBV5-1	.	few	TRBJ2-7	TGCGCCAGCAGCTTGGAGCCCAGCCTACCCTACGAGCAGTACTTC	CASSLEPSLPYEQYF
TRBV20-1	.	.	TRBJ2-7	TGCAGTGCTAGTCTACCAGGGTCCAACGAGCAGTACTTC	CSASLPGSNEQYF
TRBV27	TRBD2	few	TRBJ2-7	TGTGCCAGTAGTGATTTAGCGGGCTACGAGCAGTACTTC	CASSDLAGYEQYF
TRBV29-1	.	.	TRBJ2-5	TGCAGCGGCCGGGGTGGGGCTCGAGAGACCCAGTACTTC	CSGRGGARETQYF
TRBV6-2/TRBV6-3	.	.	TRBJ2-7	TGTGCCAGCAGTTTTGTTGGGGGATACTACGAGCAGTACTTC	CASSFVGGYYEQYF
TRBV5-1	.	few	TRBJ2-1	TGCGCCAGCAGCGGTGGACGGAGGAGCTCCTACAATGAGCAGTTCTTC	CASSGGRRSSYNEQFF
TRBV30	.	.	TRBJ2-1	TGTGCCTGGAGTGTCTTTGGGAGCCTTAGGGTCAATGAGCAGTTCTTC	CAWSVFGSLRVNEQFF
TRBV28	.	.	TRBJ1-1	TGTGCCAGCAATTTAGGGGCCATGAACACTGAAGCTTTCTTT	CASNLGAMNTEAFF
TRBV20-1	.	.	TRBJ2-2	TGCAGTGCCCCCGACAGGGAGGGCACCGGGGAGCTGTTTTTT	CSAPDREGTGELFF
TRBV4-2	.	many	TRBJ1-1	TGTGCCAGCAGCCAAGCCGATGGGGGAGGTGACACTGAAGCTTTCTTT	CASSQADGGGDTEAFF